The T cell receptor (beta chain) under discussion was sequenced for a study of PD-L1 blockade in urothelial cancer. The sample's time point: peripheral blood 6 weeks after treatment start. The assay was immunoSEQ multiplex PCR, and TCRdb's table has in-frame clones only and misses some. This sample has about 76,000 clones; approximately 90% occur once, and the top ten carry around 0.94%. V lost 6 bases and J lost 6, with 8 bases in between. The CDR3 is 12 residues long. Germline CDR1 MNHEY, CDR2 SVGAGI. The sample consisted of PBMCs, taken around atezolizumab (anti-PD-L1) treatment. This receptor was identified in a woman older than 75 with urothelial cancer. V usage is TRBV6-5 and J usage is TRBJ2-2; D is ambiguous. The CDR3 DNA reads TGTGCCAGCAGCTCCGTATCCGGGGAGCTGTTTTTT. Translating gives CASSSVSGELFF.